This T cell receptor beta chain appears in the sequencing data of a study of OX40 agonist ivuxolimab in advanced cancers. Study in general: Ivuxolimab, which is an agonistic anti-OX40 (CD134) antibody, was administered to the patients. The dose-escalation cohort had hepatocellular carcinoma, melanoma, renal cell or head and neck cancer.

Autoimmune disease history or systemic immunosuppression led to patient exclusion. Study results and caveats: Low levels of normalized T-cell clonal expansion also appeared in some nonresponders.

A note on this clone: Its antigen is still unknown.

Trimming at V came to 6 bases and at J to 6 bases, leaving 9 bases not matched to a gene. This CDR3 region has 14 residues. Germline lookup yields CDR1 PRHDT and CDR2 FYEKMQ (reference sequence). Method: immunoSEQ multiplex PCR; TCRdb's copy keeps in-frame clones and lacks some. Counted here are roughly 48,000 clones, about 79% occurring once; the ten biggest clones make up roughly 7.9%. The sample consisted of CD4+ or CD8+ T cells sorted from blood, taken in a trial of the OX40 agonist ivuxolimab. This TCR was sampled from an adult with an advanced solid tumor such as melanoma, head and neck, liver or kidney cancer. The chain uses TRBV13 and TRBJ2-7; 9 positions match TRBD1. CDR3 residues: CASRRPGQGIEQYF. CDR3 in DNA: TGTGCCAGCAGACGTCCGGGACAGGGTATCGAGCAGTACTTC.